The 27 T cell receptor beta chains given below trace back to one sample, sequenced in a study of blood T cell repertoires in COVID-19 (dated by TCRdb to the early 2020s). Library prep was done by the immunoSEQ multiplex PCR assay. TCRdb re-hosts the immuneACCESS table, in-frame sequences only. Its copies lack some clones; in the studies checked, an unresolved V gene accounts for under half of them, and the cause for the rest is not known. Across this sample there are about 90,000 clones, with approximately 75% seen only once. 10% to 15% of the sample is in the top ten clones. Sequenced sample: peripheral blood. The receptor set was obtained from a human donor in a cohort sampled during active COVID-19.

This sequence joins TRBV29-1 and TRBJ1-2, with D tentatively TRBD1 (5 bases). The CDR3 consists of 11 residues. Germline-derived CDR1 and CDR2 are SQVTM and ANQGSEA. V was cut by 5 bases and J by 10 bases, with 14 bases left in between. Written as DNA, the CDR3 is TGCAGCGTTAGCTACACAGGATACTACACCTTC. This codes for CSVSYTGYYTF.

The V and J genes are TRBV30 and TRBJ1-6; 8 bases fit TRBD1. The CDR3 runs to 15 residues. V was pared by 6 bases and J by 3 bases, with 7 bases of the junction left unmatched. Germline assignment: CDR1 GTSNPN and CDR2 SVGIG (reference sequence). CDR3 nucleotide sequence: TGTGCCTGCCTTTCCAGGGGGCTCTATAATTCACCCCTCCACTTT. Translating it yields CACLSRGLYNSPLHF.

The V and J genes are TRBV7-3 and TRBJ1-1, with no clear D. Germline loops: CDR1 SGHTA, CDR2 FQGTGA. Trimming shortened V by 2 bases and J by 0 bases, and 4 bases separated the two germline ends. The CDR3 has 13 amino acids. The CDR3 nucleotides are TGTGCCAGCAGCTTATCCATGAACACTGAAGCTTTCTTT. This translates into CASSLSMNTEAFF.

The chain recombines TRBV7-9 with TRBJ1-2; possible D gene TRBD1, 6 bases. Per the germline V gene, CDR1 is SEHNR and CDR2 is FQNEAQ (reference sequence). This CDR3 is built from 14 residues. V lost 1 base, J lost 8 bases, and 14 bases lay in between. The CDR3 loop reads CASSLVQGSIGYTF. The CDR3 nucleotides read TGTGCCAGCAGCTTAGTTCAGGGGAGTATCGGCTACACCTTC.

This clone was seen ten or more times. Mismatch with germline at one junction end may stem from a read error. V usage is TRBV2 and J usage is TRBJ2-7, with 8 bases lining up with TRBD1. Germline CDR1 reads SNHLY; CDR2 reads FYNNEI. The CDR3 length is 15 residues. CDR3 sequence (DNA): TGTGCCAGCAGGGAAGACAGGGGTCTTCGATACGAGCAGTACTTC. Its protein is CASREDRGLRYEQYF.

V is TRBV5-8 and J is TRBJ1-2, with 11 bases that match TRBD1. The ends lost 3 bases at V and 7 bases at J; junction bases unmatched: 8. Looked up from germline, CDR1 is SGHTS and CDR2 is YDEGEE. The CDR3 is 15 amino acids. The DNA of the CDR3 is TGTGCCAGCAGCTCCCGGACAGGGGGCGCGGGTGGCTACACCTTC. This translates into CASSSRTGGAGGYTF.

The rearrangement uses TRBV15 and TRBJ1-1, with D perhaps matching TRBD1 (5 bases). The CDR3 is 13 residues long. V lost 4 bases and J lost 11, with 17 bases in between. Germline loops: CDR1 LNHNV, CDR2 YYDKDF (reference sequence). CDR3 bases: TGTGCCACCAGCATTGATCTCAGGGATTTGGCTTTCTTT. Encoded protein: CATSIDLRDLAFF.

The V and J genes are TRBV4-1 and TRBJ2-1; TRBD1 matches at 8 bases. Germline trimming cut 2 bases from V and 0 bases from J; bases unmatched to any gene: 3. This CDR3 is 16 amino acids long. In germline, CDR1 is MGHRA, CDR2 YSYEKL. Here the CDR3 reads CASSQITGGSYNEQFF. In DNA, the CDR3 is TGCGCCAGCAGCCAAATTACAGGGGGCTCCTACAATGAGCAGTTCTTC.

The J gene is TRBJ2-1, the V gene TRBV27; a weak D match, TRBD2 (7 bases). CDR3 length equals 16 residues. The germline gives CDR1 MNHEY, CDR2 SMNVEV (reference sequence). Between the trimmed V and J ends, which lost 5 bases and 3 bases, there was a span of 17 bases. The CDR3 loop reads CASSPQWGGGYNEQFF. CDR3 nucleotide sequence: TGTGCCAGCAGTCCCCAGTGGGGGGGCGGCTACAATGAGCAGTTCTTC.

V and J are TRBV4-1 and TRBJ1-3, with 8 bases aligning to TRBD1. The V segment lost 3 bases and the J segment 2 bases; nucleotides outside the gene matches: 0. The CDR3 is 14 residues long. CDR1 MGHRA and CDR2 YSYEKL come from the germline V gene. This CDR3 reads CASSQTGAGNTIYF. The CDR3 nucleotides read TGCGCCAGCAGCCAGACAGGGGCTGGAAACACCATATATTTT.

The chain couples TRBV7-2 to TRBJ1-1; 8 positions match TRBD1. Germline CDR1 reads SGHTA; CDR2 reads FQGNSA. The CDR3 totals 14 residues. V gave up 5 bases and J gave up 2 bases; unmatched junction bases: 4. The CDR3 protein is CASSPRGRNTEAFF. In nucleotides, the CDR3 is TGTGCCAGCAGCCCCAGGGGGCGAAACACTGAAGCTTTCTTT.

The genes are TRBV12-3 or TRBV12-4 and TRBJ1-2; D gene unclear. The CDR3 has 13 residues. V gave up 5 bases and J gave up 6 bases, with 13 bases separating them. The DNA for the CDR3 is TGTGCCAGCAGTCTCAACAGAGTTCATGGCTACACCTTC. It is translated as CASSLNRVHGYTF.

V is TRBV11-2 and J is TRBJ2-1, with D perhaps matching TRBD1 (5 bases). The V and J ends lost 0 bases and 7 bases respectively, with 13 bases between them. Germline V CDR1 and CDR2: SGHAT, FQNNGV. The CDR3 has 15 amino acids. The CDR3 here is CASSLDSWQGNEQFF. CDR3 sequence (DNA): TGTGCCAGCAGCTTAGATTCTTGGCAGGGAAATGAGCAGTTCTTC.

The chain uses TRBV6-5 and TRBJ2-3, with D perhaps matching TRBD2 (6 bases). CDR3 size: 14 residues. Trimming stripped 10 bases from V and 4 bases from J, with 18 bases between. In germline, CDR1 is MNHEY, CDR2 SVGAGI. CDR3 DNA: TGTGCCACCAACAGAGCGGGTAAATCAGATACGCAGTATTTT. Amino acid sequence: CATNRAGKSDTQYF.

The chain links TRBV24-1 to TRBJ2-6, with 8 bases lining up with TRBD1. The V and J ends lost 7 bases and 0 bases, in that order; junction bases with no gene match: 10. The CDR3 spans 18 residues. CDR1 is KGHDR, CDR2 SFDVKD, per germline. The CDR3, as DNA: TGTGCCACCAGCCCCGGAGGTACAGGGGGCTCTGGGGCCAACGTCCTGACTTTC. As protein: CATSPGGTGGSGANVLTF.

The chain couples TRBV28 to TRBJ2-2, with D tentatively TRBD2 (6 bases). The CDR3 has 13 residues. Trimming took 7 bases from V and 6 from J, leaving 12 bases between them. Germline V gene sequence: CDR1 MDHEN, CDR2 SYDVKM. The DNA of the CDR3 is TGTGCCAGCATCTCCTGGGAGGCCGGGGAGCTGTTTTTT. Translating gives CASISWEAGELFF.

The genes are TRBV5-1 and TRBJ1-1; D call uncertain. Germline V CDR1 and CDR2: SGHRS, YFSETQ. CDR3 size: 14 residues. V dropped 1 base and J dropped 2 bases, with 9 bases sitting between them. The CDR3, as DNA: TGCGCCAGCAGCTTGTATTCCGTTAACACTGAAGCTTTCTTT. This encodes CASSLYSVNTEAFF.

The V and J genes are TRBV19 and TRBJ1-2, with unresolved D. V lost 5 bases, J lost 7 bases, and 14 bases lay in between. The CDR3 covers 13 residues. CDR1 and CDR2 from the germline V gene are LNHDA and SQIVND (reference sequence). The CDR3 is CASSPVVSFGYTF. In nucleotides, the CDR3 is TGTGCCAGTAGTCCGGTAGTTTCTTTTGGCTACACCTTC.

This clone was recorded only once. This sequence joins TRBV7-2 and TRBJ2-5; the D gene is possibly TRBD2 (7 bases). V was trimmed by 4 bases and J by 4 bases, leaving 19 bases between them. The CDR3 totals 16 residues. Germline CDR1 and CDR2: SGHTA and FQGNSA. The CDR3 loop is CASSYRLQGGGETQYF. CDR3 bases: TGTGCCAGCAGCTACCGCCTACAGGGCGGGGGAGAGACCCAGTACTTC.

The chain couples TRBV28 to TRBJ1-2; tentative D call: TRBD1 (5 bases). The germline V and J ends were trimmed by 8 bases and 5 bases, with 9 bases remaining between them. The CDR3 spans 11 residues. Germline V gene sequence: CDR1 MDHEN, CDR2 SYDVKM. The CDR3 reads CASGQSYGYTF. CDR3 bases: TGTGCCAGCGGACAATCGTATGGCTACACCTTC.

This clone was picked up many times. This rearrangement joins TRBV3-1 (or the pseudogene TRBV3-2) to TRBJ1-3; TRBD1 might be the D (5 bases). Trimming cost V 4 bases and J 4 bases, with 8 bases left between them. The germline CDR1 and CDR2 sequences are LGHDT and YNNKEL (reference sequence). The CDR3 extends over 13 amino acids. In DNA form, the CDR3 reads TGTGCCAGCAGCCGCGGGGCGGGAAACACCATATATTTT. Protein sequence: CASSRGAGNTIYF.

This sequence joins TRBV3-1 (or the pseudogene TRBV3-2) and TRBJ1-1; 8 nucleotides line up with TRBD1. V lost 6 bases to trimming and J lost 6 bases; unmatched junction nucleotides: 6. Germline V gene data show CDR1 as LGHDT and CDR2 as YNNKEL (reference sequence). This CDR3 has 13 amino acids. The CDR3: CASRQGAFAEAFF. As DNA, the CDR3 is TGTGCCAGCAGGCAGGGGGCTTTCGCTGAAGCTTTCTTT.

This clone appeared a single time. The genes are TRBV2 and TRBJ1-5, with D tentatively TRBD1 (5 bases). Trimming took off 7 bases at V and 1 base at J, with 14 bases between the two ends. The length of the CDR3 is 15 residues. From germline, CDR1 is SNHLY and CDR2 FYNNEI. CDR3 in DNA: TGTGCCAGCACCTCCACGGGGGTAAGCAATCAGCCCCAGCATTTT. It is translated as CASTSTGVSNQPQHF.

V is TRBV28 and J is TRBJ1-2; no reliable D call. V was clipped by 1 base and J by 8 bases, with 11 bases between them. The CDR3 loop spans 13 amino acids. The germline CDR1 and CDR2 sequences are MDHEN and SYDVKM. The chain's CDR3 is CASSLSQFWGYTF. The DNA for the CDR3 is TGTGCCAGCAGTTTATCGCAGTTTTGGGGCTACACCTTC.

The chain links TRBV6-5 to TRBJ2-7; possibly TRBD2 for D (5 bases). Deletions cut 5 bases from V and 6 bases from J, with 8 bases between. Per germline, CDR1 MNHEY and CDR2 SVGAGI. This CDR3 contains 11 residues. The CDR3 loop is CASSPRVEQYF. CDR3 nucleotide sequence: TGTGCCAGCAGTCCGAGGGTCGAGCAGTACTTC.

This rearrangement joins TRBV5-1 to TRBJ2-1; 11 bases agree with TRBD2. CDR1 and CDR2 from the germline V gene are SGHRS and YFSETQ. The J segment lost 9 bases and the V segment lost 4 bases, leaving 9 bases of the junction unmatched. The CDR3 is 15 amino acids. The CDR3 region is CASSDSTSGVAEQFF. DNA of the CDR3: TGCGCCAGCAGCGATTCGACTAGCGGGGTTGCTGAGCAGTTCTTC.

CDR3 protein: CASSRDSVLYNEQFF. DNA of the CDR3: TGTGCCAGCAGCCGGGACAGCGTCTTATACAATGAGCAGTTCTTC. The chain couples TRBV7-3 to TRBJ2-1, with TRBD1 matching 7 bases. Germline V gene data show CDR1 as SGHTA and CDR2 as FQGTGA. The length of the CDR3 is 15 residues. V lost 5 bases and J lost 4; bases outside the gene matches: 8.